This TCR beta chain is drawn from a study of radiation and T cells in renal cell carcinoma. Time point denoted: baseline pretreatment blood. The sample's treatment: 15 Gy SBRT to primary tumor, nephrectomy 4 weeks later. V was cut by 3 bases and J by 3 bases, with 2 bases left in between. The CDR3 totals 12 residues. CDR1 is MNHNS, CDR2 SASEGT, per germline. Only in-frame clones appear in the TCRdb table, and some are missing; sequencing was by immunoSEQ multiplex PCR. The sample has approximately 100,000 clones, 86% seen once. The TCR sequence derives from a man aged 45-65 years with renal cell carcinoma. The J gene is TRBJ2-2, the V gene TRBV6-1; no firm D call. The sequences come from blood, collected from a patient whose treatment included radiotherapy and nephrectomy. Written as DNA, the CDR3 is TGTGCCAGCAGTGAGGACACCGGGGAGCTGTTTTTT. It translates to CASSEDTGELFF.